The present T cell receptor beta chain was sequenced within a study of T cell changes during pregnancy in multiple sclerosis. The CDR3 length is 13 residues. CDR1 is ENHRY and CDR2 is SYGVKD in the germline V gene. The ends were cut back, 11 bases at V and 5 bases at J, with 15 bases in the middle. Measured with immunoSEQ multiplex PCR; TCRdb has only the in-frame clones, and not every one. The data contain approximately 120,000 clones, less than 97% of them singletons. This sequence was found in a female donor with multiple sclerosis, enrolled in a pregnancy study. The V gene is TRBV10-3, the J gene TRBJ2-2; D possibly corresponds to TRBD2 (6 bases). Specimen: peripheral blood, collected after pregnancy. The CDR3 loop reads CAATLGGTGELFF. The CDR3 bases are TGTGCCGCCACCCTAGGAGGGACCGGGGAGCTGTTTTTT.